This TCR beta chain appears in the sequencing data of a study of cytomegalovirus exposure and HLA in healthy donors. Though nominally healthy at sampling, donors likely had unrecorded immune exposures. The PCR used 60 Vbeta and 13 Jbeta primers. Profiling relied on immunoSEQ multiplex PCR, and the TCRdb table lists in-frame clones only, not all of them. This sample carries about 130,000 clones, more than 8% of them seen once, and the ten largest clones take 1.5% to 2%. In its sample, this clone was seen a few times. This CDR3 comprises 17 residues. Germline CDR1 SGHNT, CDR2 YYREEE (reference sequence). Trimming at V came to 4 bases and at J to 4 bases, leaving 13 bases not matched to a gene.

The receptor was derived from a man aged 50-60 years in good health and CMV-seronegative. The chain uses TRBV5-4 and TRBJ2-1; 8 bases map to TRBD2. Sequenced material: PBMCs. CDR3 sequence: CASSPREGRGGYNEQFF. As DNA, the CDR3 is TGTGCCAGCAGCCCCCGGGAGGGCAGAGGGGGATACAATGAGCAGTTCTTC.